This note documents a single TCR beta chain sequence. Its binding antigen is unknown. No base quality information exists; no much larger clone differs at one position. Its CDR3 holds 14 amino acids, cysteine through phenylalanine. Here the CDR3 DNA is all that survives: 42 bases in frame from base 1. CDR1 and CDR2 are drawn from the germline V gene (reference sequence): LNHDA, SQIVND. Deletion took 4 bases off V and 1 base off J, with a span of 10 bases between the germline ends. The data were taken from a study of blood T cell repertoires in COVID-19 (dated by TCRdb to between 2020 and 2021). As for the study more broadly: Collaborator samples came from the United States, Italy and Spain and covered acute and convalescent phases of COVID-19. The material from the prospective study consisted of cDNA or gDNA derived from T cells, B-cell-depleted T cells, or PBMCs. Deeply sampled blood TCRbeta repertoires from subjects exposed to, actively infected with, or recovered from COVID-19 were included in the dataset. A freely available public database, intended as a resource for researchers studying the immune response to SARS-CoV-2, is where the repertoires were released. Samples were obtained from the ongoing ImmuneRACE study (first 160 participants) and from 1,254 subjects provided by 6 global collaborators. Nearly every sample came with metadata listing a de-identified subject ID, COVID-19 status, age in years and sex. Where available, HLA class I and class II types were obtained from metadata supplied by the sample provider rather than from assay-based typing.

The immunoSEQ Assay, a bias-controlled multiplex PCR, was used to amplify TCRbeta CDR3 regions from genomic DNA. On the authors' methods: The number of nucleated cells in each sample was estimated by amplification of reference gene primers within the assay. To quantify the absolute abundance of each unique TCRbeta CDR3 rearrangement, sequence reads were collapsed and filtered. For each sample, productive Simpson clonality was calculated as the square root of Simpson's diversity index across productive rearrangements. TCRdb provides this immuneACCESS table in a form limited to in-frame rearrangements. Some clones are lacking; in checked studies, under half of them reflect an unresolved V gene, and why the rest are absent is not known. That table is the source of V, J and clone size, and D and trimming were worked out from the DNA. The sample has more than 85,000 clones on record, about 80% of them singletons. The ten largest account for around 4.4% of the sample.

The research as a whole found: How much clinical and demographic metadata was included differed by source and by participant, and the metadata was provided uncurated.

Collaborating institutions collected whole blood in K2EDTA tubes following their own protocols. For TCRbeta analysis, collaborator samples were shipped as frozen whole blood, as isolated PBMCs, or as DNA extracted from either sample type. The specimen sequenced was peripheral blood. The V and J segments used are TRBV19 and TRBJ1-1, and possibly TRBD1, on 5 matching bases. This TCR was sampled from a man aged 55-75 years with acute or convalescent COVID-19. The CDR3 region has the sequence CASSTDTANTEAFF. The nucleotides read TGTGCCAGTAGTACGGACACCGCGAACACTGAAGCTTTCTTT. Here the CDR3 is joined to the reference TRBV19 and TRBJ1-1 genes, and the full variable domain is: DGGITQSPKYLFRKEGQNVTLSCEQNLNHDAMYWYRQDPGQGLRLIYYSQIVNDFQKGDIAEGYSVSREKKESFPLTVTSAQKNPTAFYLCASSTDTANTEAFFGQGTRLTVV.